This T cell receptor (beta chain) stems from a study of low-dose radiotherapy and immunotherapy resistance in tumors. For the study at large: Every two weeks, one day ahead of radiation and immunotherapy, cyclophosphamide 200 mg/m2 was given (intravenously). Aspirin was administered orally at 300 mg daily for four cycles, commencing on cycle 1 day 1.

Trimming at V came to 5 bases and at J to 1 base, leaving 8 bases not matched to a gene. This CDR3 comprises 16 residues. Specified time point: before trial treatment. Low-dose radiotherapy and low-dose cyclophosphamide, together with aspirin, ipilimumab and nivolumab, were given to donors. TRAV and TRBV primers primed cDNA for both TCRalpha and TCRbeta. The TCRs were subjected to amplification over 20 PCR cycles employing a constant-region primer in conjunction with a V-primer adapter. One entry per CDR3 protein results from TCRdb running MiXCR on the reads. The data hold tens of thousands of distinct CDR3 sequences, with less than 25% observed a single time. The sample holds many counts of this clonotype.

The V and J genes are TRBV12-3 or TRBV12-4 and TRBJ2-3, with 8 bases that match TRBD2. This TCR derives from a male donor with prostate cancer. This material consisted of PBMCs, taken before treatment. CDR3 nucleotides: TGTGCCAGCAGTCCTCGGACTAGCACACGCACAGATACGCAGTATTTT. This gives the protein CASSPRTSTRTDTQYF.